A single sample gave rise to the 5 T cell receptor beta chains below, sequenced in a study of T cell repertoires in ileal Crohn's disease. The repertoire was sequenced with immunoSEQ multiplex PCR; TCRdb's copy has only in-frame clones and lacks some. The sample includes about 8,000 clones, about 96% seen only once; the top ten take over 0.2%. Sequencing used ileal tissue. The receptors were gathered from an adult with Crohn's disease.

The V and J genes are TRBV6-6 and TRBJ1-6; TRBD1 matches 7 bases. The V and J ends lost 4 bases and 10 bases, in that order; junction bases with no gene match: 10. Germline V CDR1 and CDR2: MNHNY, SVGAGI (reference sequence). The CDR3 contains 15 residues. The CDR3 DNA reads as TGTGCCAGCAGTTCCCTACAGGGGTCACGATCACCCCTCCACTTT. Protein: CASSSLQGSRSPLHF.

The sample holds one count of this clone. The chain joins TRBV30 to TRBJ1-5, with D perhaps matching TRBD1 (5 bases). V lost 0 bases to trimming and J lost 4 bases, with 19 bases between them. Germline V gives CDR1 GTSNPN, CDR2 SVGIG (reference sequence). The CDR3 sequence is 17 residues long. The CDR3 is CAWSVRNGAGYNQPQHF. The DNA of the CDR3 is TGTGCCTGGAGTGTGAGAAATGGGGCGGGGTATAATCAGCCCCAGCATTTT.

The chain has TRBV27 and TRBJ1-3, with D perhaps matching TRBD1 (5 bases). Per the germline V gene, CDR1 is MNHEY and CDR2 is SMNVEV (reference sequence). V was cut by 4 bases and J by 4 bases, with 11 bases left in between. This CDR3 is 14 amino acids long. The CDR3, as DNA: TGTGCCAGCAGTTCTCCAGGGTTGGGAAACACCATATATTTT. It encodes CASSSPGLGNTIYF.

The V gene is TRBV15, the J gene TRBJ2-2, with 9 bases aligning to TRBD1. This CDR3 is 16 amino acids long. Germline values: CDR1 LNHNV, CDR2 YYDKDF (reference sequence). The V and J ends lost 2 bases and 8 bases, in that order; junction bases with no gene match: 9. CDR3: CATSRSGTGSWGELFF. In nucleotides, the CDR3 is TGTGCCACCAGCAGATCCGGGACAGGGTCATGGGGGGAGCTGTTTTTT. The whole variable domain, remainder taken from reference TRBV15 and TRBJ2-2, is DAMVIQNPRYQVTQFGKPVTLSCSQTLNHNVMYWYQQKSSQAPKLLFHYYDKDFNNEADTPDNFQSRRPNTSFCFLDIRSPGLGDTAMYLCATSRSGTGSWGELFFGEGSRLTVL.

The rearrangement links TRBV29-1 to TRBJ2-5, with 7 bases that match TRBD1. The germline gives CDR1 SQVTM, CDR2 ANQGSEA. The CDR3 spans 11 residues. After removal of 7 bases from V and 5 bases from J, the junction contained 4 bases not matched to a gene. The CDR3 loop is CSGRQGETQYF. In nucleotides, the CDR3 is TGCAGCGGAAGACAGGGTGAGACCCAGTACTTC.